Listed below are T cell receptor beta chains from one sample, sequenced in a study of cytomegalovirus exposure and HLA in healthy donors. Profiling relied on immunoSEQ multiplex PCR, and the TCRdb table lists in-frame clones only, not all of them. The sample has 150,000 to 200,000 clones; about 80% are singletons. The sample was PBMCs. Source of these receptors: a woman aged 30 to 39 in good health and CMV-seropositive. Each CDR3 is given with its conserved first and last residue. D genes are given only for firm matches. Some rows have no size entry. The others give once, few or many, or a class for an expanded clone.

>-|TRBV5-1|TRBJ2-1|-
CASRESSSYNEQFF
TGCGCCAGCAGGGAGTCTAGCTCCTACAATGAGCAGTTCTTC
>-|TRBV29-1|TRBJ1-1|TRBD1
CSVLGTGADNTEAFF
TGCAGCGTCCTCGGGACAGGGGCCGACAACACTGAAGCTTTCTTT
>-|TRBV10-3|TRBJ1-5|TRBD1
CAIRTGGAEQPQHF
TGTGCCATCAGGACAGGGGGCGCGGAGCAGCCCCAGCATTTT
>few|TRBV6-5|TRBJ2-7|TRBD2
CASSLLAGFYEQYF
TGTGCCAGCAGCCTACTAGCGGGGTTTTACGAGCAGTACTTC
>-|TRBV7-6|TRBJ2-3|-
CASSLISPWRTSTDTQYF
TGTGCCAGCAGCTTGATAAGTCCTTGGAGAACTAGCACAGATACGCAGTATTTT
>-|TRBV2|TRBJ2-5|-
CASSDSGASQETQYF
TGTGCCAGCAGTGATAGTGGCGCTAGCCAAGAGACCCAGTACTTC
>-|TRBV28|TRBJ1-1|-
CASSFGPENTEAFF
TGTGCCAGCAGTTTTGGCCCAGAGAACACTGAAGCTTTCTTT
>-|TRBV10-3|TRBJ2-1|TRBD2
CAISGGGALNEQFF
TGTGCCATCAGTGGCGGGGGGGCTTTGAATGAGCAGTTCTTC
>-|TRBV4-3|TRBJ2-7|TRBD1
CAPDSGGSTEQYF
TGCGCCCCCGACTCAGGGGGCTCAACCGAGCAGTACTTC
>few|TRBV29-1|TRBJ2-7|-
CSVEQDNHPYEQYF
TGCAGCGTTGAACAGGACAACCATCCCTACGAGCAGTACTTC
>-|TRBV4-3|TRBJ2-3|TRBD2
CASSQDWTRLDTQYF
TGCGCCAGCAGCCAAGACTGGACTAGACTAGATACGCAGTATTTT
>-|TRBV29-1|TRBJ1-1|-
CSGRSSGPEAFF
TGCAGCGGACGTTCCTCAGGGCCTGAAGCTTTCTTT
>-|TRBV15|TRBJ2-5|-
CATSRDYKQETQYF
TGTGCCACCAGCAGAGATTACAAGCAAGAGACCCAGTACTTC
>-|TRBV30|TRBJ2-2|TRBD1
CAWSPSVGQGVAGELFF
TGTGCCTGGAGCCCGTCGGTGGGACAGGGGGTCGCCGGGGAGCTGTTTTTT
>-|TRBV6-1|TRBJ2-2|TRBD1
CASSLRTGGTGELFF
TGTGCCAGCAGTCTTCGGACAGGGGGCACCGGGGAGCTGTTTTTT
>once|TRBV28|TRBJ2-7|-
CASTNPWGLSYEQYF
TGTGCCAGCACCAATCCCTGGGGGCTTTCCTACGAGCAGTACTTC
>-|TRBV27|TRBJ2-7|TRBD2
CASSEAGGVNEQYF
TGTGCCAGCAGTGAAGCGGGAGGGGTAAACGAGCAGTACTTC
>-|TRBV9|TRBJ1-4|TRBD1
CASSATGVNEKLFF
TGTGCCAGCAGCGCGACAGGGGTTAATGAAAAGCTGTTTTTT
>-|TRBV5-1|TRBJ2-7|-
CASSPGDTFYEQYF
TGCGCCAGCAGCCCTGGGGACACTTTCTACGAGCAGTACTTC
>few|TRBV10-3|TRBJ1-3|-
CAIRELLRGGNTIYF
TGTGCCATCAGGGAGCTACTCAGGGGTGGAAACACCATATATTTT
>-|TRBV4-1|TRBJ1-1|TRBD1
CASSHWTGGPEAFF
TGCGCCAGCAGCCACTGGACAGGCGGCCCTGAAGCTTTCTTT
>-|TRBV5-1|TRBJ1-4|TRBD1
CASSQNRGMREKLFF
TGCGCCAGCAGCCAAAACAGGGGAATGCGCGAAAAACTGTTTTTT
>-|TRBV5-1|TRBJ2-3|TRBD2
CASSASGSTDTQYF
TGCGCCAGCTCGGCTAGCGGGAGTACAGATACGCAGTATTTT
>-|TRBV19|TRBJ1-1|-
CASSRRQIPEAFF
TGTGCCAGTAGCCGACGACAGATACCTGAAGCTTTCTTT
>-|TRBV29-1|TRBJ2-7|TRBD1
CSVVSGTDYEQYF
TGCAGCGTCGTATCGGGGACAGATTACGAGCAGTACTTC
>-|TRBV15|TRBJ2-2|-
CATSRDLQGRDTGELFF
TGTGCCACCAGCAGAGATTTACAAGGTCGGGATACCGGGGAGCTGTTTTTT
>-|TRBV9|TRBJ2-7|TRBD2
CASSAGGGQGSYEQYF
TGTGCCAGCAGCGCGGGAGGGGGGCAGGGAAGCTACGAGCAGTACTTC
>-|TRBV27|TRBJ1-1|TRBD1
CASSLYRGFTEAFF
TGTGCCAGCAGTTTATACAGGGGGTTCACTGAAGCTTTCTTT
>-|TRBV7-9|TRBJ2-7|-
CASQAPSGYEQYF
TGTGCCAGCCAAGCCCCTTCGGGGTACGAGCAGTACTTC
>-|TRBV2|TRBJ2-1|-
CASKRGTEPYNEQFF
TGTGCCAGCAAACGCGGGACAGAACCCTACAATGAGCAGTTCTTC
>-|TRBV5-1|TRBJ2-3|-
CASSLVPYTDTQYF
TGCGCCAGCAGCTTGGTGCCCTACACAGATACGCAGTATTTT
>-|TRBV6-5|TRBJ2-1|TRBD2
CASRNGGGIRQFF
TGTGCCAGCAGGAACGGGGGGGGTATAAGGCAGTTCTTC
>-|TRBV4-3|TRBJ1-1|-
CASSQARLSEAFF
TGCGCCAGCAGCCAAGCCAGGTTGTCTGAAGCTTTCTTT
>-|TRBV6-5|TRBJ1-4|-
CASSYSSSTNEKLFF
TGTGCCAGCAGTTACTCGAGTTCGACTAATGAAAAACTGTTTTTT
>few|TRBV13|TRBJ2-3|TRBD2
CASSSASGGASDTQYF
TGTGCCAGCAGCTCCGCTAGCGGGGGGGCGTCGGATACGCAGTATTTT
>-|TRBV27|TRBJ2-7|-
CASKGEQGNRRDYEQYF
TGTGCCAGCAAAGGGGAACAGGGAAATCGACGGGACTACGAGCAGTACTTC
>-|TRBV7-9|TRBJ2-5|-
CASTSQGGVQETQYF
TGTGCCAGCACCTCTCAGGGGGGCGTACAAGAGACCCAGTACTTC
>-|TRBV27|TRBJ1-1|-
CASSFDSTGNAPNTEAFF
TGTGCCAGCAGTTTCGATTCGACAGGCAACGCACCGAACACTGAAGCTTTCTTT
>-|TRBV7-2|TRBJ1-3|TRBD1
CASSSGTGQISGNTIYF
TGTGCCAGCAGCTCAGGGACAGGGCAAATCTCTGGAAACACCATATATTTT
>-|TRBV29-1|TRBJ2-1|TRBD1
CSVKQGAEYNEQFF
TGCAGCGTGAAACAGGGGGCCGAATACAATGAGCAGTTCTTC
>-|TRBV9|TRBJ2-2|TRBD1
CASSVEGGGTGELFF
TGTGCCAGCAGCGTAGAAGGGGGCGGAACCGGGGAGCTGTTTTTT
>-|TRBV5-4|TRBJ2-1|TRBD2
CASSRGLAVNNEQFF
TGTGCCAGCAGCAGGGGACTAGCGGTTAACAATGAGCAGTTCTTC
>-|TRBV6-6|TRBJ2-3|TRBD1
CASSGQGHTDTQYF
TGTGCCAGCAGTGGACAGGGGCACACAGATACGCAGTATTTT
>-|TRBV9|TRBJ2-7|TRBD2
CASSEATGASGSYEQYF
TGTGCCAGCAGCGAAGCGACCGGGGCTAGCGGATCCTACGAGCAGTACTTC
>once|TRBV2|TRBJ1-5|-
CASSGAGVGQPQHF
TGTGCCAGCAGTGGGGCAGGGGTTGGACAGCCCCAGCATTTT
>once|TRBV23-1|TRBJ1-1|-
CASSPPGTEAFF
TGCGCCAGCAGTCCCCCGGGGACTGAAGCTTTCTTT
>-|TRBV28|TRBJ2-1|-
CASRGPYNEQFF
TGTGCCAGCAGGGGGCCCTACAATGAGCAGTTCTTC
>-|TRBV9|TRBJ1-1|-
CASSVGGGANTEAFF
TGTGCCAGCAGCGTAGGGGGAGGGGCAAACACTGAAGCTTTCTTT
>-|TRBV28|TRBJ2-7|-
CASSFGDEGDYEQYF
TGTGCCAGCAGTTTTGGTGATGAGGGTGACTACGAGCAGTACTTC
>-|TRBV30|TRBJ1-3|-
CAWRSNGHNSGNTIYF
TGTGCCTGGAGAAGTAATGGACACAACTCTGGAAACACCATATATTTT
>few|TRBV6-5|TRBJ1-2|-
CASSRQVNYGYTF
TGTGCCAGCAGTAGACAGGTTAACTATGGCTACACCTTC
>-|TRBV4-3|TRBJ2-1|TRBD2
CASSQVGRGGRGEQFF
TGCGCCAGCAGCCAAGTGGGGCGGGGGGGCCGAGGTGAGCAGTTCTTC